What follows are 5 T cell receptor beta chains derived from one specimen sequenced in a study of T-cell reconstitution after alpha-beta-depleted transplantation in children. Preparation of the TCRbeta library involved a method that used unique molecular identifiers. TCRdb called the PCR reads again in MiXCR, with one record for every CDR3 protein. The sample records about 690,000 distinct CDR3 sequences, roughly 15% being singletons. The source was PBMCs from the stem cell graft donor, collected from the stem cell graft. The receptor set was obtained from a human donor who donated a stem cell graft to a child with acute myeloid leukemia.

This clonotype was found many times. The chain recombines TRBV6-6 with TRBJ2-1; D is undetermined. The CDR3 is made up of 13 amino acids. V was clipped by 1 base and J by 7 bases, with 8 bases between them. The V gene's germline CDR1 is MNHNY and CDR2 SVGAGI (reference sequence). This CDR3 reads CASSYFLTNEQFF. The CDR3, as DNA: TGTGCCAGCAGTTACTTTCTCACTAATGAGCAGTTCTTC.

This clonotype was counted only a few times. J is TRBJ1-1 and V is TRBV5-1; unclear D gene. The length of the CDR3 is 12 residues. The germline V gene has CDR1 SGHRS and CDR2 YFSETQ. With 1 base removed from V and 8 bases from J, the gap between germline ends came to 9 bases. CDR3 amino acids: CASSLSPDEAFF. In nucleotides, the CDR3 is TGCGCCAGCAGCTTGTCCCCGGACGAAGCTTTCTTT.

The rearrangement uses TRBV2 and TRBJ2-2, with D perhaps TRBD1 or TRBD2 (6 bases each). Trimming removed 2 bases at V and 3 bases at J, with 10 bases between. The CDR3 extends over 15 amino acids. Germline CDR1 is SNHLY and CDR2 is FYNNEI. Here the CDR3 reads CASSEWGADTGELFF. The CDR3 nucleotides are TGTGCCAGCAGTGAATGGGGGGCTGACACCGGGGAGCTGTTTTTT.

The rearrangement joins TRBV5-1 to TRBJ1-1; D is uncertain. CDR3 length: 17 residues. Germline V gives CDR1 SGHRS, CDR2 YFSETQ. The ends were cut back, 4 bases at V and 0 bases at J, with 19 bases in the middle. The CDR3 DNA reads TGCGCCAGCAGCCTGGGGTGGGCGGGCGGCGTGAACACTGAAGCTTTCTTT. Translated, it gives CASSLGWAGGVNTEAFF.

Regarding this clonotype: This may arise from a read error, as a much more abundant clone is one base away. The chain carries TRBV30 and TRBJ1-2; D gene uncertain. Germline CDR1 reads GTSNPN; CDR2 reads SVGIG (reference sequence). CDR3 length: 12 amino acids. Trimming cost V 1 base and J 10 bases, with 13 bases left between them. This CDR3 is CAWSEVRHDYTF. The CDR3 nucleotides read TGTGCCTGGAGTGAGGTCCGTCATGACTACACCTTC. Together with reference TRBV30 and TRBJ1-2, the CDR3 gives the full variable domain: SQTIHQWPATLVQPVGSPLSLECTVEGTSNPNLYWYRQAAGRGLQLLFYSVGIGQISSEVPQNLSASRPQDRQFILSSKKLLLSDSGFYLCAWSEVRHDYTFGSGTRLTVV.